This T cell receptor (beta chain) is from a study of radiotherapy plus CTLA-4 blockade in lung cancer. Sequencing was performed with immunoSEQ multiplex PCR; in TCRdb, only in-frame clones are kept and a portion is missing. The table lists 50,000 or so clones, approximately 90% of them singletons. The germline V gene has CDR1 SNHLY and CDR2 FYNNEI. This CDR3 is 14 amino acids long. V lost 4 bases to trimming and J lost 1 base, with 7 bases between them. This clonotype was sampled from a human donor with non-small cell lung cancer whose response to radiotherapy plus ipilimumab could not be evaluated. The chain joins TRBV2 to TRBJ2-2, with D tentatively TRBD1 (5 bases). This specimen consisted of peripheral blood, obtained from a patient treated with radiotherapy plus ipilimumab. The CDR3 bases are TGTGCCAGCAGTGTTACAGGGAACACCGGGGAGCTGTTTTTT. As protein: CASSVTGNTGELFF.